This is a list of T cell receptor beta chains from one sample in a study of beta chain features in type 1 diabetes. TCRdb keeps only in-frame clones here, not all; method: immunoSEQ multiplex PCR. Of some 400,000 clones in the sample, about 15% were seen once. The sample taken for sequencing was naive CD4+ T cells from blood. The receptors were gathered from a woman aged 18-29 years in good health. CDR3s include the opening cysteine and the closing phenylalanine or tryptophan. D genes are given only for firm matches. Size is stated for part of the rows, as once, few or many counts, or as a class when the clone is expanded.

cdr3_aa cdr3_nt clone_size j_call v_call d_call
CASLGGATNTEAFF TGTGCCAGCCTAGGTGGGGCGACCAACACTGAAGCTTTCTTT . TRBJ1-1 TRBV6-6 .
CASSDSGQGYQPQHF TGTGCCAGCAGTGACTCGGGACAGGGGTATCAGCCCCAGCATTTT . TRBJ1-5 TRBV6-6 TRBD1
CASSPQPQNTEAFF TGTGCCAGCAGCCCACAGCCACAGAACACTGAAGCTTTCTTT few TRBJ1-1 TRBV7-9 .
CASSWEGLNTEAFF TGCGCCAGCAGCTGGGAGGGGCTGAACACTGAAGCTTTCTTT . TRBJ1-1 TRBV5-1 .
CSVGSGSVYNEQFF TGCAGCGTTGGCAGCGGGAGTGTTTACAATGAGCAGTTCTTC . TRBJ2-1 TRBV29-1 TRBD2
CASSQEKGGHTFSYEQYF TGCGCCAGCAGCCAAGAGAAGGGAGGTCACACCTTTTCCTACGAGCAGTACTTC . TRBJ2-7 TRBV4-3 .
CASRLRELREAFF TGTGCCAGCAGGCTCCGGGAACTACGAGAAGCTTTCTTT few TRBJ1-1 TRBV28 .
CASGLVPSGDSTDTQYF TGTGCTAGTGGTTTGGTGCCTAGCGGGGATAGCACAGATACGCAGTATTTT few TRBJ2-3 TRBV12-5 TRBD2
CASSILRTATDTQYF TGTGCCAGCAGCATCTTAAGGACAGCCACAGATACGCAGTATTTT . TRBJ2-3 TRBV7-9 .
CASSPFGLAAPLAKNIQYF TGTGCCAGCAGCCCTTTTGGACTAGCGGCCCCTCTAGCCAAAAACATTCAGTACTTC few TRBJ2-4 TRBV9 TRBD2
CASSSGVFRHEQYF TGTGCCAGCAGCTCGGGAGTTTTTCGCCACGAGCAGTACTTC few TRBJ2-7 TRBV7-9 .
CASRALDTQYF TGTGCCAGCAGGGCCTTGGATACGCAGTATTTT few TRBJ2-3 TRBV2 .
CASSLAASVNEQFF TGTGCCAGCAGCTTAGCCGCTAGCGTCAATGAGCAGTTCTTC few TRBJ2-1 TRBV7-9 .
CSVGQASSGANVLTF TGCAGCGTCGGACAGGCCAGCTCTGGGGCCAACGTCCTGACTTTC few TRBJ2-6 TRBV29-1 TRBD1
CASSVSYNEQFF TGTGCCAGCAGCGTATCTTACAATGAGCAGTTCTTC few TRBJ2-1 TRBV9 .
CASSLAGVEGYF TGTGCCAGCAGCTTGGCGGGGGTCGAGGGGTACTTC . TRBJ2-7 TRBV7-9 TRBD2
CASSPPTGYEQYF TGTGCCAGCAGCCCGCCGACAGGGTACGAGCAGTACTTC . TRBJ2-7 TRBV7-9 TRBD1
CASSPWESTDTQYF TGTGCCAGCAGTCCCTGGGAGTCCACAGATACGCAGTATTTT . TRBJ2-3 TRBV27 .
CASSLRQGSDQPQHF TGTGCCAGCAGCCTACGACAGGGATCGGATCAGCCCCAGCATTTT . TRBJ1-5 TRBV7-2 TRBD1
CASRDREFNNEQFF TGTGCCAGCAGAGATCGGGAGTTCAACAATGAGCAGTTCTTC . TRBJ2-1 TRBV2 .
CAWSSGTGNNQPQHF TGTGCCTGGAGCTCCGGGACAGGGAACAATCAGCCCCAGCATTTT . TRBJ1-5 TRBV30 TRBD1
CASTGGEVETQYF TGTGCCAGCACAGGGGGCGAAGTAGAGACCCAGTACTTC few TRBJ2-5 TRBV2 TRBD1
CASSPLESGAKNIQYF TGTGCCAGCAGCCCACTTGAATCAGGGGCCAAAAACATTCAGTACTTC few TRBJ2-4 TRBV7-9 .
CASSSGQAQETQYF TGTGCCAGCAGTTCCGGACAGGCTCAAGAGACCCAGTACTTC . TRBJ2-5 TRBV28 TRBD1
CASSLVQGTGELFF TGTGCCAGCAGCTTGGTACAGGGGACCGGGGAGCTGTTTTTT . TRBJ2-2 TRBV5-5 TRBD1
CASSPAGTGTHQPQHF TGTGCCAGCTCACCGGCCGGGACAGGGACCCATCAGCCCCAGCATTTT . TRBJ1-5 TRBV18 TRBD1
CAWAPQGLRNTEAFF TGTGCCTGGGCTCCCCAGGGACTACGGAACACTGAAGCTTTCTTT . TRBJ1-1 TRBV30 .
CASSLRAGDPGELFF TGTGCCAGCAGCCTCAGAGCGGGAGACCCCGGGGAGCTGTTTTTT . TRBJ2-2 TRBV9 TRBD2
CAWRGLTTNEQFF TGTGCCTGGAGGGGACTGACTACAAATGAGCAGTTCTTC . TRBJ2-1 TRBV30 .
CASHHTGVAEAFF TGTGCCAGTCATCACACGGGAGTCGCTGAAGCTTTCTTT . TRBJ1-1 TRBV6-6 .
CATFSERLSYEQYF TGTGCCACCTTTAGCGAGAGACTTTCCTACGAGCAGTACTTC few TRBJ2-7 TRBV28 .
CASSLLGSGTSSGNTIYF TGTGCCAGCAGCTTACTGGGAAGCGGGACGAGCTCTGGAAACACCATATATTTT . TRBJ1-3 TRBV7-8 .
CASSLGLYNEQFF TGTGCCAGCAGCCTGGGACTTTACAATGAGCAGTTCTTC few TRBJ2-1 TRBV28 .
CASRPPPREAAFF TGTGCCAGCAGACCCCCCCCGAGGGAGGCAGCTTTCTTT . TRBJ1-1 TRBV28 .
CASSSSSWTEAFF TGCGCCAGCAGCTCAAGCTCGTGGACTGAAGCTTTCTTT . TRBJ1-1 TRBV5-1 .
CASTGGSSQYF TGTGCCAGCACCGGGGGGTCGTCGCAGTATTTT few TRBJ2-3 TRBV7-9 TRBD2
CASSPLGTDHFTDTQYF TGTGCCAGCAGCCCCTTAGGGACAGATCATTTCACAGATACGCAGTATTTT . TRBJ2-3 TRBV14 TRBD1
CSVGRGTGANVLTF TGCAGCGTCGGCAGGGGTACCGGGGCCAACGTCCTGACTTTC few TRBJ2-6 TRBV29-1 .
CASRVVGGNEQYF TGTGCCAGCAGAGTCGTAGGGGGCAACGAGCAGTACTTC . TRBJ2-7 TRBV6-5 TRBD1
CASRAGTNYEQYF TGTGCCAGCAGAGCCGGGACTAATTACGAGCAGTACTTC few TRBJ2-7 TRBV5-4 TRBD2
CASSRSNYGYTF TGTGCCAGCAGTCGGAGTAACTATGGCTACACCTTC few TRBJ1-2 TRBV25-1 .
CAWSVNRGKNGYTF TGTGCCTGGAGTGTAAACAGGGGAAAGAATGGCTACACCTTC . TRBJ1-2 TRBV30 TRBD1
CAWGRNYEQYF TGTGCCTGGGGCCGAAACTACGAGCAGTACTTC . TRBJ2-7 TRBV30 .
CAWAGSPYNEQFF TGTGCCTGGGCGGGAAGTCCCTACAATGAGCAGTTCTTC few TRBJ2-1 TRBV30 .
CATMGQVNYGYTF TGTGCCACTATGGGACAGGTGAACTATGGCTACACCTTC . TRBJ1-2 TRBV19 TRBD1
CAGKTGANTGELFF TGTGCCGGAAAGACAGGGGCGAACACCGGGGAGCTGTTTTTT . TRBJ2-2 TRBV28 TRBD1
CAWSLRTQFYGYTF TGTGCCTGGAGTCTCAGAACACAGTTCTATGGCTACACCTTC few TRBJ1-2 TRBV30 .
CASSGGEQYF TGTGCCAGCTCGGGGGGCGAGCAGTACTTC . TRBJ2-7 TRBV28 TRBD2
CASSPRGGAGVGAGELFF TGTGCCAGCAGCCCGAGGGGTGGGGCGGGAGTTGGCGCCGGGGAGCTGTTTTTT . TRBJ2-2 TRBV5-4 TRBD2
CASSLGQGSDEQYF TGCGCCAGCAGCTTGGGACAGGGGTCCGACGAGCAGTACTTC few TRBJ2-7 TRBV5-1 TRBD1
CAWGTSGTDTQYF TGTGCCTGGGGGACTAGCGGAACAGATACGCAGTATTTT few TRBJ2-3 TRBV30 TRBD2